Each of the 24 T cell receptor beta chains below was sequenced from the same sample in a study of blood T cell repertoires in COVID-19. The table came from immunoSEQ multiplex PCR; TCRdb's copy has only in-frame clones and leaves some out. This repertoire shows some 260,000 clones, around 90% found once; its top ten account for approximately 1.4%. Sequencing was performed on peripheral blood. These receptors came from a man older than 75 with acute or convalescent COVID-19.

The chain recombines TRBV18 with TRBJ2-5; 11 nucleotides align to TRBD2. The CDR3 is made up of 16 amino acids. With V trimmed by 3 bases and J by 0 bases, 3 bases remained unmatched. The germline CDR1 and CDR2 sequences are KGHSH and LQKENI. CDR3 residues: CASSPATSGNQETQYF. The CDR3, as DNA: TGTGCCAGCTCACCGGCGACTAGCGGGAACCAAGAGACCCAGTACTTC.

The genes are TRBV29-1 and TRBJ2-1, with D perhaps matching TRBD1 (6 bases). Trimming removed 0 bases from V and 3 bases from J, with 21 bases in between. CDR1 SQVTM and CDR2 ANQGSEA come from the germline V gene. CDR3 length: 18 amino acids. In DNA, the CDR3 is TGCAGCGTTGAAGATCTCGCTCCTACAGGGAAGGGCTACAATGAGCAGTTCTTC. Protein product: CSVEDLAPTGKGYNEQFF.

The chain links TRBV12-3 or TRBV12-4 to TRBJ1-1; 10 bases match TRBD1. The CDR3 covers 13 residues. The junction had 6 bases not matched to a gene; V was cut back by 5 bases and J by 9 bases. The CDR3 DNA reads TGTGCCAGCAGTCGACAGGGGGCTGGAAAAGCTTTCTTT. Its translation: CASSRQGAGKAFF.

The V call is TRBV9, the J call TRBJ1-2; 9 bases fit TRBD1. The germline CDR1 and CDR2 sequences are SGDLS and YYNGEE. With 3 bases clipped from V and 1 base from J, the junction kept 7 bases outside the gene matches. The CDR3 runs to 16 residues. The CDR3 DNA is TGTGCCAGCAGCGCATGGACAGGGGAGGGTAACTATGGCTACACCTTC. Translation gives CASSAWTGEGNYGYTF.

The genes are TRBV27 and TRBJ2-5; 10 bases fit TRBD1. This CDR3 region has 15 residues. Germline CDR1 is MNHEY and CDR2 is SMNVEV (reference sequence). V was pared by 3 bases and J by 6 bases, with 7 bases of the junction left unmatched. CDR3 sequence reads: CASSLGTGAVKTQYF. The CDR3 DNA reads TGTGCCAGCAGTTTGGGGACAGGGGCCGTAAAGACCCAGTACTTC.

The chain employs TRBV24-1 and TRBJ2-1, with 7 nucleotides matching TRBD1. Trimming at V came to 7 bases and at J to 5 bases, leaving 4 bases not matched to a gene. There are 13 residues in the CDR3. Looked up from germline, CDR1 is KGHDR and CDR2 is SFDVKD. CDR3 in DNA: TGTGCCACCAGCGGGACAGCGAACAATGAGCAGTTCTTC. It codes for CATSGTANNEQFF.

The chain joins TRBV14 to TRBJ1-1, with TRBD1 identical over 7 bases. The CDR3 runs to 15 residues. J was trimmed by 1 base and V by 1 base; bases with no gene match: 3. From germline, CDR1 is SGHDN and CDR2 FVKESK. CDR3 in DNA: TGTGCCAGCAGCCAAGCGACAGGGCGGAACACTGAAGCTTTCTTT. Its translation: CASSQATGRNTEAFF.

This sequence joins TRBV7-9 and TRBJ2-2; D is undetermined. CDR1 and CDR2 (germline): SEHNR, FQNEAQ (reference sequence). The CDR3 covers 15 residues. The V and J ends lost 5 bases and 3 bases respectively, with 13 bases between them. The CDR3 region is CASSPSPEYTGELFF. The DNA for the CDR3 is TGTGCCAGCAGCCCCTCCCCCGAGTACACCGGGGAGCTGTTTTTT.

The chain uses TRBV19 and TRBJ1-2; D is perhaps TRBD1 (6 bases). V dropped 7 bases and J dropped 3 bases, with 12 bases sitting between them. The CDR3 contains 13 residues. CDR1 and CDR2 (germline): LNHDA, SQIVND (reference sequence). DNA of the CDR3: TGTGCCAGTACACTCAGGGGCGACTATGGCTACACCTTC. This sequence encodes CASTLRGDYGYTF. The full variable domain, completed using reference TRBV19 and TRBJ1-2, is DGGITQSPKYLFRKEGQNVTLSCEQNLNHDAMYWYRQDPGQGLRLIYYSQIVNDFQKGDIAEGYSVSREKKESFPLTVTSAQKNPTAFYLCASTLRGDYGYTFGSGTRLTVV.

V gene TRBV28 combines with J gene TRBJ1-5; 8 nucleotides align to TRBD1. Germline V gene sequence: CDR1 MDHEN, CDR2 SYDVKM. Trimming at V came to 3 bases and at J to 0 bases, leaving 4 bases not matched to a gene. This CDR3 contains 16 residues. CDR3 in amino acids: CASSLWTGPSNQPQHF. The CDR3 region has the DNA TGTGCCAGCAGTTTGTGGACAGGGCCTAGCAATCAGCCCCAGCATTTT.

This rearrangement joins TRBV15 to TRBJ2-5, with 14 bases that match TRBD2. The V and J ends lost 5 bases and 6 bases, in that order; junction bases with no gene match: 5. The CDR3 is 15 residues long. CDR1 and CDR2 from the germline V gene are LNHNV and YYDKDF (reference sequence). CDR3 DNA sequence: TGTGCCACCAGCCCAGGGACTAGCGGGGGTCAGACCCAGTACTTC. Its translation: CATSPGTSGGQTQYF.

The chain combines TRBV9 with TRBJ2-2, with TRBD1 as a possible D gene (6 bases). Germline loops: CDR1 SGDLS, CDR2 YYNGEE. V was trimmed by 1 base and J by 1 base, leaving 11 bases between them. This CDR3 is built from 16 residues. The CDR3 DNA reads TGTGCCAGCAGCGTAATCCCGGGACAGAACACCGGGGAGCTGTTTTTT. This gives the protein CASSVIPGQNTGELFF.

The chain combines TRBV7-6 with TRBJ2-2, with D possibly matching TRBD1 (6 bases). Germline lookup yields CDR1 SGHVS and CDR2 FNYEAQ. Trimming left V 5 bases short and J 4 bases short, with 14 bases between. CDR3 length equals 15 residues. The CDR3 coding sequence is TGTGCCAGCAGCACTCGGGACATCGCCACCGGGGAGCTGTTTTTT. Its translation is CASSTRDIATGELFF.

A few counts support this clone. The chain combines TRBV18 with TRBJ2-3; weak D call: TRBD1 (6 bases). V was trimmed by 3 bases and J by 0 bases, leaving 7 bases between them. CDR1 is KGHSH and CDR2 is LQKENI in the germline V gene. The CDR3 sequence is 14 residues long. CDR3 in DNA: TGTGCCAGCTCACCTGGACAGAGCACAGATACGCAGTATTTT. This codes for CASSPGQSTDTQYF.

The chain couples TRBV4-3 to TRBJ1-4; 9 bases map to TRBD1. The CDR3 is made up of 14 amino acids. CDR1 is LGHNA, CDR2 YSLEER, per germline. V lost 3 bases to trimming and J lost 10 bases; unmatched junction nucleotides: 6. CDR3 in DNA: TGCGCCAGCAGCCAGGCCGACAGGGGGGGAAAACTGTTTTTT. This encodes CASSQADRGGKLFF.

CDR3 region: CASSLRQGAYEQYF. The CDR3 nucleotides read TGCGCCAGCAGCTTGCGACAGGGGGCCTACGAGCAGTACTTC. The rearrangement joins TRBV5-1 to TRBJ2-7, with TRBD1 identical over 9 bases. Germline-derived CDR1 and CDR2 are SGHRS and YFSETQ. Unmatched junction bases numbered 1, after V lost 1 base and J lost 2 bases. The CDR3 contains 14 residues.

The rearrangement joins TRBV6-5 to TRBJ2-4, with a weak D call TRBD2 (5 bases). This CDR3 contains 14 residues. Germline V gives CDR1 MNHEY, CDR2 SVGAGI. The CDR3 region is CAASPGVAKNIQYF. The DNA for the CDR3 is TGTGCGGCTAGCCCTGGTGTAGCCAAAAACATTCAGTACTTC.

To note about this clone: Other DNA sequences within the sample encode an identical CDR3. The J gene is TRBJ1-1, the V gene TRBV27; tentative D call: TRBD1 (5 bases). The ends were cut back, 5 bases at V and 0 bases at J, with 10 bases in the middle. This CDR3 contains 14 residues. From germline, CDR1 is MNHEY and CDR2 SMNVEV (reference sequence). The CDR3 spells CASSPDRLNTEAFF. The CDR3 DNA is TGTGCCAGCAGTCCCGACAGACTGAACACTGAAGCTTTCTTT.

The chain is built from TRBV29-1 and TRBJ2-7; maybe TRBD2 (6 bases). The CDR3 loop spans 13 amino acids. Germline CDR1 and CDR2: SQVTM and ANQGSEA. V lost 6 bases and J lost 3, with 15 bases in between. The CDR3 loop reads CSVGRRTSYEQYF. The CDR3, as DNA: TGCAGCGTAGGGAGGAGAACGAGCTACGAGCAGTACTTC.

In regard to this clone: Distinct nucleotide sequences in the sample also encode this CDR3. The chain joins TRBV6-5 to TRBJ1-1; 7 bases map to TRBD1. Germline CDR1 MNHEY, CDR2 SVGAGI. V lost 0 bases and J lost 4; bases outside the gene matches: 5. The CDR3 length is 15 residues. As DNA, the CDR3 is TGTGCCAGCAGTTACTCGCGGCAGGGGGGCACTGAAGCTTTCTTT. Its translation: CASSYSRQGGTEAFF.

This chain connects TRBV18 to TRBJ1-2; D possibly corresponds to TRBD1 (5 bases). This CDR3 contains 15 residues. V was shortened by 2 bases and J by 3 bases, with 13 bases between the two germline ends. CDR1 is KGHSH, CDR2 LQKENI, per germline. In nucleotides, the CDR3 is TGTGCCAGCTCACCATTTGGGGGGGTCGACTATGGCTACACCTTC. It is translated as CASSPFGGVDYGYTF.

For the CDR3, the DNA is TGTGCCAGCAGCCTTAGGTGGCAGGGAAGCACTGAAGCTTTCTTT. Its protein product is CASSLRWQGSTEAFF. The V gene is TRBV14, the J gene TRBJ1-1, with a weak D call TRBD1 (5 bases). V dropped 4 bases and J dropped 4 bases, with 16 bases sitting between them. The CDR3 consists of 15 residues. Germline CDR1 SGHDN, CDR2 FVKESK. The whole variable domain, remainder taken from reference TRBV14 and TRBJ1-1, is EAGVTQFPSHSVIEKGQTVTLRCDPISGHDNLYWYRRVMGKEIKFLLHFVKESKQDESGMPNNRFLAERTGGTYSTLKVQPAELEDSGVYFCASSLRWQGSTEAFFGQGTRLTVV.

The table lists this clone with a few counts. V gene TRBV7-3 combines with J gene TRBJ2-1; 10 nucleotides match TRBD1. Germline CDR1 is SGHTA and CDR2 is FQGTGA. The CDR3 is made up of 16 amino acids. V lost 0 bases and J lost 3; bases outside the gene matches: 2. The CDR3: CASSLTTGGGYNEQFF. CDR3 nucleotides: TGTGCCAGCAGCTTAACGACAGGGGGCGGCTACAATGAGCAGTTCTTC.

With regard to this clone: One junction end does not reproduce the germline sequence, and a read error may be involved. The CDR3 sequence is CASSLRTSAIVF. The CDR3 nucleotides are TGTGCCAGCAGCCTCCGGACTAGTGCAATCGTCTTC. The V gene is TRBV4-2, the J gene TRBJ2-1; 7 bases align to TRBD2. Germline V gene lookup returns CDR1 LGHNA and CDR2 YNFKEQ. The CDR3 covers 12 residues.